One and the same sample provided the 8 T cell receptor beta chains below, sequenced in a study of blood T cell repertoires in COVID-19. Measured with immunoSEQ multiplex PCR; TCRdb has only the in-frame clones, and not every one. Counted here are over 85,000 clones, 85% to 90% occurring once; the ten biggest clones make up around 1.1%. The sample taken for sequencing was peripheral blood. These receptor sequences come from a human donor in a cohort sampled during active COVID-19.

The sample holds one count of this clone. The J gene is TRBJ2-7, the V gene TRBV27, with 10 bases matching TRBD2. The junction had 11 bases not matched to a gene; V was cut back by 5 bases and J by 4 bases. Germline V lookup: CDR1 MNHEY, CDR2 SMNVEV (reference sequence). The CDR3 is made up of 16 amino acids. The DNA of the CDR3 is TGTGCCAGCAGTCCCGAAGGGAGCGGGAGGGCTTACGAGCAGTACTTC. This sequence encodes CASSPEGSGRAYEQYF.

The chain has TRBV5-1 and TRBJ2-1, with 8 nucleotides matching TRBD1. The CDR3 totals 14 residues. V lost 4 bases, J lost 8 bases, and 8 bases stayed unmatched. Germline lookup yields CDR1 SGHRS and CDR2 YFSETQ. The CDR3 is CASSLTTGGDEQFF. The CDR3 region has the DNA TGCGCCAGCAGCCTAACCACAGGGGGTGATGAGCAGTTCTTC.

The rearrangement joins TRBV7-8 to TRBJ2-3; 15 bases agree with TRBD2. The germline V gene has CDR1 SGHVS and CDR2 FQNEAQ. This CDR3 is built from 20 residues. V lost 4 bases and J lost 1; bases outside the gene matches: 12. This CDR3 reads CASSSISGLAGGPGTDTQYF. The CDR3 coding sequence is TGTGCCAGCAGCTCTATTTCGGGACTAGCGGGAGGTCCTGGCACAGATACGCAGTATTTT.

As for this clone: Other DNA sequences of this sample code for an identical CDR3. This sequence joins TRBV20-1 and TRBJ2-7, with unresolved D. CDR1 DFQATT and CDR2 SNEGSKA come from the germline V gene (reference sequence). The CDR3 runs 11 residues. Trimming shortened V by 3 bases and J by 2 bases, and 5 bases separated the two germline ends. This CDR3 is CSASGAYEQYF. The CDR3 DNA reads as TGCAGTGCTAGCGGAGCCTACGAGCAGTACTTC.

V is TRBV9 and J is TRBJ2-2; D may be TRBD1 (6 bases). This CDR3 is built from 16 residues. Germline V gives CDR1 SGDLS, CDR2 YYNGEE. The V end was cut by 4 bases, the J end by 4 bases, with 17 bases between. The CDR3 nucleotides are TGTGCCAGCAGCCCGCCGGGACACTCCTCCACCGGGGAGCTGTTTTTT. As protein: CASSPPGHSSTGELFF.

The chain joins TRBV28 to TRBJ1-3; D gene uncertain. Germline loops: CDR1 MDHEN, CDR2 SYDVKM. The ends were cut back, 10 bases at V and 1 base at J, with 8 bases in the middle. The CDR3 runs to 12 residues. CDR3 nucleotide sequence: TGTGCCACTGTTCAGTCTGGAAACACCATATATTTT. The encoded protein is CATVQSGNTIYF.

The V gene is TRBV19, the J gene TRBJ2-3; a weak D match, TRBD2 (5 bases). V lost 0 bases, J lost 3 bases, and 7 bases lay in between. The CDR3 is 14 amino acids. Germline V gives CDR1 LNHDA, CDR2 SQIVND (reference sequence). CDR3 region: CASSIDTGTDTQYF. The CDR3 bases are TGTGCCAGTAGTATAGATACGGGAACAGATACGCAGTATTTT.

The chain employs TRBV27 and TRBJ2-1; 7 bases line up with TRBD2. CDR1 is MNHEY, CDR2 SMNVEV, per germline (reference sequence). The CDR3 totals 15 residues. J lost 6 bases, V lost 2 bases, and 7 bases had no gene match. The DNA for the CDR3 is TGTGCCAGCAGTTTACAGGGCGGGAGACCCAATGAGCAGTTCTTC. It encodes CASSLQGGRPNEQFF.